This T cell receptor (beta chain) originates from a study of memory B cells and T cells in multiple sclerosis (dated by TCRdb to the late 2010s). Describing the broader study: The study compared TCR beta repertoires of autoproliferating peripheral T cells with brain lesion-infiltrating T cells in multiple sclerosis patients. TCR sequencing involved two multiple sclerosis patients from whom brain lesions at autopsy or brain-infiltrating cells from biopsy were available.

V drops 5 bases and J drops 3 bases, leaving 17 bases in between. The germline V gene yields MNHNS for CDR1 and SASEGT for CDR2. The CDR3 goes from the cysteine to the phenylalanine over 15 residues. Here the CDR3 DNA is all that survives: 45 bases in frame from base 1. After stimulus-free culture of CFSE-labeled PBMCs, the autoproliferating (CFSEdim) and non-proliferating (CFSEhi) T cell fractions were sequenced separately. Altogether, roughly 5x10^7 CFSE-labeled PBMCs were kept in culture for six to eight days with no stimulus, after which the replicate wells were combined. PBMCs were labeled with approximately 0.5 uM CFSE and cultured in serum-free AIM-V medium without exogenous stimuli. PBMCs were isolated by Ficoll density gradient centrifugation and were cryopreserved before use. Using a FACSAria III, live 7-AAD-negative cells were sorted, then washed with PBS and stored frozen at -80 degrees C as dry pellets.

Genomic DNA was extracted, and the immunoSEQ Platform was used to amplify TCRbeta CDR3 regions from that DNA. Multiplex PCR, high-throughput sequencing and a vendor bioinformatics pipeline were combined in the immunoSEQ assay. The paper's data handling went like this. Non-productive sequences and CDR3s shorter than 4 amino acids were excluded, and clonotype frequencies were recalculated for each sample. In immunoSEQ Analyzer 2.0, a clonotype counted as shared when the CDR3 amino acid, V gene and J gene sequences were identical. Repertoire overlap was normalized by dividing shared clonotype counts by the product of both clone-set sizes, with the result scaled by 1000 into arbitrary units. TCRdb took this table from immuneACCESS and kept in-frame rearrangements with V and J called. Such tables lack part of the clones; where checked against another copy, unresolved V genes explain under half of the gap, and the rest is unexplained. V and J calls and clone size are given by that table; D and trimming were obtained from the DNA. Counted in this sample were about 12,000 clones; 84% of them appeared once. 2.5% to 3.5% of the sample comes from the top ten.

What the study reported, not specific to this receptor: Clone-set sizes varied between compartments, which affected the numbers of shared clonotypes and made normalization necessary.

In the case of this clone: Its antigen specificity is not known. Nothing much larger sits one base from this clone, and base qualities are not available.

The sequencing sample was made of PBMCs from blood kept in culture. The rearranged chain carries TRBV6-1 and TRBJ2-7; perhaps TRBD1 is the D gene, with 6 bases matching. This TCR was sampled from a human donor with multiple sclerosis. The sequenced DNA: TGTGCCAGCAGTAGGGGGTCACAGGCCCACTACGAGCAGTACTTC. Translated, it reads CASSRGSQAHYEQYF.